The text below deals with one TCR beta chain. The data derive from a study of blood T cell repertoires in COVID-19. Study details: T cells, B-cell-depleted T cells, or PBMCs supplied cDNA or gDNA.

Enrolled during active infection, Seattle patients were then followed longitudinally. Here immunoSEQ multiplex PCR was the method, and the copy in TCRdb shows in-frame clones only, minus some. The table lists over 250,000 clones, about 87% of them singletons. The CDR3 has 13 residues. V was cut by 8 bases and J by 2 bases, with 8 bases left in between. Per the germline V gene, CDR1 is KGHDR and CDR2 is SFDVKD. The sample comprised peripheral blood. This sequence joins TRBV24-1 and TRBJ2-2; possible D gene TRBD1, 5 bases. The sequence was obtained from a woman between 65 and 79 years old with COVID-19, enrolled during active disease. The CDR3, as DNA: TGTGCCACCAAAGACAGAAACACCGGGGAGCTGTTTTTT. Encoded protein: CATKDRNTGELFF.